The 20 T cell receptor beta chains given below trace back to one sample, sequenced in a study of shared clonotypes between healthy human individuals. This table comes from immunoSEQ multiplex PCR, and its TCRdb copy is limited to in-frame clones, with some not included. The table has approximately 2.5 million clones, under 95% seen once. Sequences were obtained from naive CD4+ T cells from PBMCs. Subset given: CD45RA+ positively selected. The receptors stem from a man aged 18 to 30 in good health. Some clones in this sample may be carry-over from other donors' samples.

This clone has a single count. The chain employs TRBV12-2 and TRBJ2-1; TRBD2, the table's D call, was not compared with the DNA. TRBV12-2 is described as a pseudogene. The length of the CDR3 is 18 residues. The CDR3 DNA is TGTGCAAGTCGCTTAAGTATCCGGACTAGCGTAGGACGGAATGAGCAGTTCTTC. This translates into CASRLSIRTSVGRNEQFF.

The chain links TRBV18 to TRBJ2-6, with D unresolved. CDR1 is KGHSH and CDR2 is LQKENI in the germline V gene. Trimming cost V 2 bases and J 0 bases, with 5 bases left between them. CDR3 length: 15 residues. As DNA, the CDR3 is TGTGCCAGCTCACCATACAGCTCTGGGGCCAACGTCCTGACTTTC. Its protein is CASSPYSSGANVLTF.

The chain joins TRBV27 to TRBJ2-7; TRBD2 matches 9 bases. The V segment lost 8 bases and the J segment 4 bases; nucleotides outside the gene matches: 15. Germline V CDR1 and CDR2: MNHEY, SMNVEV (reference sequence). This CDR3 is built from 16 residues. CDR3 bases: TGTGCCAGCCGACCCCTTAGCGGGAGTCGCGTTTACGAGCAGTACTTC. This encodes CASRPLSGSRVYEQYF.

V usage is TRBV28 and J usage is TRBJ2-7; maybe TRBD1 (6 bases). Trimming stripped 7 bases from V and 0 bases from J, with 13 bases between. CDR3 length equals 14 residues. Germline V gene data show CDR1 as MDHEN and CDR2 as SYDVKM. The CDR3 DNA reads TGTGCCAGCACCGAGCGGACAGACTCCTACGAGCAGTACTTC. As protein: CASTERTDSYEQYF.

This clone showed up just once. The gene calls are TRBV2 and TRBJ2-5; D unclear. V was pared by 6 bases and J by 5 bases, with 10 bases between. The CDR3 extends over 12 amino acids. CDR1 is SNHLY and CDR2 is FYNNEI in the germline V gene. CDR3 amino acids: CASSLLGETQYF. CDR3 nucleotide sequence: TGTGCCAGCAGCCTTTTAGGGGAGACCCAGTACTTC.

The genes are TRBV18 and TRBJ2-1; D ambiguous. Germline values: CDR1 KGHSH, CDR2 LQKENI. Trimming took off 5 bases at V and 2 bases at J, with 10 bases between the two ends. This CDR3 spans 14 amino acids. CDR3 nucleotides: TGTGCCAGCTCAAACCAGCGCACCTACAATGAGCAGTTCTTC. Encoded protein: CASSNQRTYNEQFF.

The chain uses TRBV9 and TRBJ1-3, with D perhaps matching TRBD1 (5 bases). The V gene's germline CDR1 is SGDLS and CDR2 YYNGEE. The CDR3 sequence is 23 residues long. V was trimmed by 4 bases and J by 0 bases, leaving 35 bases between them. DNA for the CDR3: TGTGCCAGCAGCACGAGAGGGGTCCCGGGCCAGGCACTAGGGAGGCTCTCTGGAAACACCATATATTTT. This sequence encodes CASSTRGVPGQALGRLSGNTIYF.

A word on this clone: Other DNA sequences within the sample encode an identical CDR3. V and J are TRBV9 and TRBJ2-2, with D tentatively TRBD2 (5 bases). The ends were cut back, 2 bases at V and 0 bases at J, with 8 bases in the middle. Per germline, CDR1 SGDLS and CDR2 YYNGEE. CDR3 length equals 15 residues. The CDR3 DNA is TGTGCCAGCAGCGTCGCGGGTTCGAACACCGGGGAGCTGTTTTTT. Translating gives CASSVAGSNTGELFF.

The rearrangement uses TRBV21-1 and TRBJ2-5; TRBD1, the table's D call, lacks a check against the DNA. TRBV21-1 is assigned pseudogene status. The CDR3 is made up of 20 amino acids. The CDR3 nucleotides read TGTGCCAGCAGCAAAGGGGGCCGGGACAGGGCTCTCCCTAACCAAGAGACCCAGTACTTC. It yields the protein CASSKGGRDRALPNQETQYF.

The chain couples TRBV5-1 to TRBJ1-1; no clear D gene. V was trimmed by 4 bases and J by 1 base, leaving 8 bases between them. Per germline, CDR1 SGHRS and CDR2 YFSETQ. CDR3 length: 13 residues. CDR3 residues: CASSADQNTEAFF. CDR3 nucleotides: TGCGCCAGCAGCGCTGACCAGAACACTGAAGCTTTCTTT.

The CDR3 here is CSAHLAVNEKLFF. The CDR3 DNA reads as TGCAGCGCCCACTTGGCAGTAAATGAAAAACTGTTTTTT. The rearrangement links TRBV29-1 to TRBJ1-4; D gene unclear. The CDR3 totals 13 residues. Trimming stripped 7 bases from V and 5 bases from J, with 14 bases between. Germline V CDR1 and CDR2: SQVTM, ANQGSEA.

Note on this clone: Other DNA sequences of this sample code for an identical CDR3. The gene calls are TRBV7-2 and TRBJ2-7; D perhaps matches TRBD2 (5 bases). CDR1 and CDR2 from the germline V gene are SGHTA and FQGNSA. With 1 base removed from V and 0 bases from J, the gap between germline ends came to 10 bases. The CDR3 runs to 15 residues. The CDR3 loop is CASSLVSGNSYEQYF. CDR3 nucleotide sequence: TGTGCCAGCAGCTTAGTCTCGGGGAACTCCTACGAGCAGTACTTC.

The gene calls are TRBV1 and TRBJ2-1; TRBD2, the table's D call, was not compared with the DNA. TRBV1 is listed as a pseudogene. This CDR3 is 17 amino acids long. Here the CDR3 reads CTSSQEMGGGLVNEQFF. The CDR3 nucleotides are TGCACCAGCAGCCAAGAAATGGGAGGTGGTTTGGTCAATGAGCAGTTCTTC.

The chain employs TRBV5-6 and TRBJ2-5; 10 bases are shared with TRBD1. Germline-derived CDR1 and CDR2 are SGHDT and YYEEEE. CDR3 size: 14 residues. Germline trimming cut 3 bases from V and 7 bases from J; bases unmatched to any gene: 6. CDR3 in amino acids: CASSSRTGGGTQYF. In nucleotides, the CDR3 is TGTGCCAGCAGCTCGCGGACAGGGGGAGGGACCCAGTACTTC. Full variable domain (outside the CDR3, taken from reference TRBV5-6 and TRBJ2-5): DAGVTQSPTHLIKTRGQQVTLRCSPKSGHDTVSWYQQALGQGPQFIFQYYEEEERQRGNFPDRFSGHQFPNYSSELNVNALLLGDSALYLCASSSRTGGGTQYFGPGTRLLVL.

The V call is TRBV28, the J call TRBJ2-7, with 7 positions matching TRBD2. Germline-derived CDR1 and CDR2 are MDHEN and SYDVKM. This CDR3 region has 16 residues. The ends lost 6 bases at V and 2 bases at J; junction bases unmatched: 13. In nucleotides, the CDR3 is TGTGCCAGCAGACCCTCTAGCGGCCCAGGCCCCTACGAGCAGTACTTC. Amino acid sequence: CASRPSSGPGPYEQYF.

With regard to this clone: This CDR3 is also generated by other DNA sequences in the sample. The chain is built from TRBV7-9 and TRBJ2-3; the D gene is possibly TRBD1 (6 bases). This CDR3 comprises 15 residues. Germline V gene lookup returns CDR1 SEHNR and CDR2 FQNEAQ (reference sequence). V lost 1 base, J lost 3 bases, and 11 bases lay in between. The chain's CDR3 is CASSLGTGSTDTQYF. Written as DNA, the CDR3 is TGTGCCAGCAGCTTAGGAACAGGGAGTACAGATACGCAGTATTTT.

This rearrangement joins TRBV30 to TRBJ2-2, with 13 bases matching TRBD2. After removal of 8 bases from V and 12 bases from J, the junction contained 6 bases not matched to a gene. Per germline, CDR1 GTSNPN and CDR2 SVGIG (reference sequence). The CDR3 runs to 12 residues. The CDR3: CAGTSGALKLFF. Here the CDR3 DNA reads TGTGCCGGGACTAGCGGGGCACTAAAGCTGTTTTTT.

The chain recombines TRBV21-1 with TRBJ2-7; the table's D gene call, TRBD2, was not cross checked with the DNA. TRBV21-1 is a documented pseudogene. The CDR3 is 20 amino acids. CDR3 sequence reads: CASSKGPTSGRAERSYEQYF. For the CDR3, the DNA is TGTGCCAGCAGCAAAGGTCCAACTAGCGGGAGGGCCGAGAGGTCCTACGAGCAGTACTTC.

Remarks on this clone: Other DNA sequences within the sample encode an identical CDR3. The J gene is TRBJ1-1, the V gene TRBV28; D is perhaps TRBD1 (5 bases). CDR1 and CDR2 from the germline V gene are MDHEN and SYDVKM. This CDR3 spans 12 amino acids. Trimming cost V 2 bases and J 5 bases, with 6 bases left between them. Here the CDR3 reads CASSLKGTEAFF. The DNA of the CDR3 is TGTGCCAGCAGTTTAAAGGGGACTGAAGCTTTCTTT.

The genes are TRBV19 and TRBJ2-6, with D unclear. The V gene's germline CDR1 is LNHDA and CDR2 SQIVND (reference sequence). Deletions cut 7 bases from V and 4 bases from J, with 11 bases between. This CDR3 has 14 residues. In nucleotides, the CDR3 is TGTGCCAGTACTGCCCAGTGGGGGGCCAACGTCCTGACTTTC. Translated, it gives CASTAQWGANVLTF.